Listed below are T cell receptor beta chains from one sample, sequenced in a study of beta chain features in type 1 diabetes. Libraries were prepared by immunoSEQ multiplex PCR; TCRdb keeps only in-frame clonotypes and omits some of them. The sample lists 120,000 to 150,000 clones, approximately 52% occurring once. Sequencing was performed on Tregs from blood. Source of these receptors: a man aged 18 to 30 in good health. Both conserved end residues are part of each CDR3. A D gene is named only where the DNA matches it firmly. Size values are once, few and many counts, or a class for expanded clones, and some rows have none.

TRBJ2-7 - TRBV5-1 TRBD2 CASSLPNGLAGEQYF TGCGCCAGCAGCTTGCCGAACGGACTAGCGGGAGAGCAGTACTTC
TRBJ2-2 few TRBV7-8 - CASSLARTEVPGELFF TGTGCCAGCAGCTTAGCTCGGACAGAGGTCCCCGGGGAGCTGTTTTTT
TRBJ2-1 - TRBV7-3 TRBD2 CASSLTMTSGMGEQFF TGTGCCAGCAGCTTAACAATGACTAGCGGAATGGGTGAGCAGTTCTTC
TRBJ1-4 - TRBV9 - CASSAGPVAANEKLFF TGTGCCAGCAGCGCCGGACCCGTAGCGGCTAATGAAAAACTGTTTTTT
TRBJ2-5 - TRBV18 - CASSPEGEAQYF TGTGCCAGCTCACCCGAGGGAGAGGCCCAGTACTTC
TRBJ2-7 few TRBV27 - CASSPRAGLSSYEQYF TGTGCCAGCAGTCCCCGGGCAGGGCTAAGCTCCTACGAGCAGTACTTC
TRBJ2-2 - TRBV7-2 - CASSLSNTGELFF TGTGCCAGCAGCTTATCAAACACCGGGGAGCTGTTTTTT
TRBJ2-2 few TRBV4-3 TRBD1 CASSQTGIGELFF TGCGCCAGCAGCCAGACAGGGATCGGGGAGCTGTTTTTT
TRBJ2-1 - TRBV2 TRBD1 CASSEGDRGGEQFF TGTGCCAGCAGCGAAGGCGACAGGGGCGGTGAGCAGTTCTTC
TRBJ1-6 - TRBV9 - CASSVQGDNSPLHF TGTGCCAGCAGCGTACAGGGTGATAATTCACCCCTCCACTTT
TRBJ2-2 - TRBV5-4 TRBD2 CASSPRLAVTGELFF TGTGCCAGCAGCCCCCGACTAGCGGTCACCGGGGAGCTGTTTTTT
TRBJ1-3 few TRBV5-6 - CAGSTGLSGNTIYF TGTGCCGGCTCGACAGGTTTATCTGGAAACACCATATATTTT
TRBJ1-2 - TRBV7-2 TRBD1 CASRKNGQGAQSNYGYTF TGTGCCAGCAGAAAGAATGGACAGGGGGCCCAATCCAACTATGGCTACACCTTC
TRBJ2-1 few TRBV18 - CASSERWDINEQFF TGTGCCAGCTCAGAACGGTGGGACATTAATGAGCAGTTCTTC
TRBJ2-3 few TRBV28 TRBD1 CASSLSGQGFTDTQYF TGTGCCAGCAGTTTATCGGGACAGGGATTCACAGATACGCAGTATTTT
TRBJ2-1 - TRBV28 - CASSSPAGPTYNEQFF TGTGCCAGCAGTTCCCCGGCGGGACCTACCTACAATGAGCAGTTCTTC
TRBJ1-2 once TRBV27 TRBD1 CASSLRGRSYGYTF TGTGCCAGCAGTTTAAGGGGGCGCAGCTATGGCTACACCTTC
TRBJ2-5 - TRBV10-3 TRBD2 CAIRMTSGETQYF TGTGCCATCAGGATGACTAGCGGAGAGACCCAGTACTTC
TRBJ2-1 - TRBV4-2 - CASSQGRRASEQFF TGTGCCAGCAGTCAAGGGCGGCGGGCGAGTGAGCAGTTCTTC
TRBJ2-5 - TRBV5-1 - CASSPRVVPEETQYF TGCGCCAGCAGCCCGCGGGTAGTCCCGGAGGAGACCCAGTACTTC
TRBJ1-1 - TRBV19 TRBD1 CASSLTGLTEAFF TGTGCCAGTAGCCTGACAGGGCTAACTGAAGCTTTCTTT
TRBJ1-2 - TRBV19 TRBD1 CASTQDRANYGYTF TGTGCCAGTACTCAAGACAGGGCTAACTATGGCTACACCTTC
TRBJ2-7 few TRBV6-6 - CASSPTVVLSYEQYF TGTGCCAGCAGTCCGACAGTCGTCCTTTCCTACGAGCAGTACTTC
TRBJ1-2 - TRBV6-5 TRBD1 CASSRTGDIDGYTF TGTGCCAGCAGTAGGACAGGGGACATCGATGGCTACACCTTC
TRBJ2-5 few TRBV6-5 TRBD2 CASSYVTSGQETQYF TGTGCCAGCAGTTACGTGACTAGCGGGCAAGAGACCCAGTACTTC